These 25 T cell receptor beta chains were sequenced from one sample in a study of human T cells and chemical hapten exposure. TCRdb reanalysed the RACE reads using MiXCR and keeps one entry per CDR3 protein. The sample contains more than 85,000 distinct CDR3 sequences, approximately 10% of which appear only once. Noted time point: patch test 2, 6 weeks after DPC sensitization. The treatment: therapeutic diphenylcyclopropenone sensitization with weekly scalp DPC. This specimen consisted of whole blood, obtained in connection with sensitization to the hapten diphenylcyclopropenone (DPC). Every receptor here comes from a middle-aged man with alopecia areata. Some clones in this sample may be carry-over from other donors' samples.

The gene calls are TRBV15 and TRBJ2-1; D might be TRBD2 (6 bases). Germline CDR1 is LNHNV and CDR2 is YYDKDF (reference sequence). V lost 1 base, J lost 4 bases, and 8 bases lay in between. The CDR3 totals 14 residues. The chain's CDR3 is CATSRAGGYNEQFF. CDR3 DNA: TGTGCCACCAGCAGAGCTGGAGGGTACAATGAGCAGTTCTTC.

This chain joins TRBV9 and TRBJ2-5; 7 nucleotides match TRBD1. V was pared by 0 bases and J by 5 bases, with 4 bases of the junction left unmatched. The CDR3 has 14 residues. CDR1 is SGDLS and CDR2 is YYNGEE in the germline V gene. The CDR3 DNA is TGTGCCAGCAGCGTAGGAACAGGGGTCGAGACCCAGTACTTC. The encoded protein is CASSVGTGVETQYF.

The chain links TRBV12-3 or TRBV12-4 to TRBJ1-5, with D uncertain. The CDR3 is 16 amino acids. Trimming removed 5 bases from V and 0 bases from J, with 14 bases in between. Here the CDR3 reads CASSPDGKSSNQPQHF. CDR3 DNA sequence: TGTGCCAGCAGTCCAGATGGGAAGAGTAGCAATCAGCCCCAGCATTTT.

The chain links TRBV15 to TRBJ2-7; no clear D. In germline, CDR1 is LNHNV, CDR2 YYDKDF (reference sequence). Trimming pared 1 base from V and 2 bases from J, leaving 9 bases between. The CDR3 spans 14 residues. DNA of the CDR3: TGTGCCACCAGCAGAGCCGGGTTGGCCTACGAGCAGTACGTC. Protein: CATSRAGLAYEQYV.

This clonotype has a count of ten or more. The CDR3 region has the DNA TGTGCCAGCAATCCGGGACACCACCAAGAGACCCAGTACTTC. Protein: CASNPGHHQETQYF. The chain joins TRBV3-1 to TRBJ2-5, with D tentatively TRBD1 (6 bases). The V gene's germline CDR1 is LGHDT and CDR2 YNNKEL (reference sequence). Trimming pared 7 bases from V and 0 bases from J, leaving 12 bases between. This CDR3 is built from 14 residues.

The chain has TRBV24-1 and TRBJ2-7; TRBD2 matches at 16 bases. Germline V CDR1 and CDR2: KGHDR, SFDVKD. The CDR3 is made up of 17 amino acids. V lost 3 bases to trimming and J lost 3 bases; unmatched junction nucleotides: 4. DNA of the CDR3: TGTGCCACCAGTGATGGGACTAGCGGGAGGGCCGTCTACGAGCAGTACTTC. Its translation is CATSDGTSGRAVYEQYF.

V is TRBV30 and J is TRBJ2-1, with 8 positions matching TRBD2. V lost 8 bases and J lost 6; bases outside the gene matches: 6. Germline V lookup: CDR1 GTSNPN, CDR2 SVGIG (reference sequence). The CDR3 totals 12 residues. The CDR3 protein is CASRTSTNEQFF. The CDR3 DNA sequence: TGTGCCAGCAGGACTAGCACCAATGAGCAGTTCTTC.

The rearrangement uses TRBV7-9 and TRBJ2-7; 8 bases fit TRBD2. Trimming took 3 bases from V and 6 from J; bases not matched to a gene: 7. Looked up from germline, CDR1 is SEHNR and CDR2 is FQNEAQ (reference sequence). The CDR3 has 14 residues. The CDR3: CASSFDLRGAEQYF. In nucleotides, the CDR3 is TGTGCCAGCAGCTTTGATTTGCGGGGGGCCGAGCAGTACTTC.

Ten or more counts support this clonotype. V gene TRBV5-1 combines with J gene TRBJ1-1; no definite D call. The CDR3 is 15 residues long. CDR1 is SGHRS, CDR2 YFSETQ, per germline. V was pared by 0 bases and J by 5 bases, with 14 bases between. CDR3 DNA sequence: TGCGCCAGCAGCTTGGCCCCGGGCAGTTGGACTGAAGCTTTCTTT. As protein: CASSLAPGSWTEAFF. The entire variable domain, with the rest obtained from reference TRBV5-1 and TRBJ1-1, is as follows: KAGVTQTPRYLIKTRGQQVTLSCSPISGHRSVSWYQQTPGQGLQFLFEYFSETQRNKGNFPGRFSGRQFSNSRSEMNVSTLELGDSALYLCASSLAPGSWTEAFFGQGTRLTVV.

This sequence joins TRBV29-1 and TRBJ2-7, with a weak D call TRBD2 (6 bases). CDR1 and CDR2 from the germline V gene are SQVTM and ANQGSEA. The CDR3 is 13 residues long. V was shortened by 0 bases and J by 3 bases, with 9 bases between the two germline ends. The CDR3 DNA reads as TGCAGCGTTGAAGATGGAGGGAACTACGAGCAGTACTTC. It yields the protein CSVEDGGNYEQYF.

The genes are TRBV2 and TRBJ2-3; tentative D call: TRBD1 (6 bases). Germline CDR1 reads SNHLY; CDR2 reads FYNNEI. The V end lost 6 bases, the J end lost 5 bases, and 15 bases lay between the germline ends. The CDR3 is made up of 14 amino acids. In nucleotides, the CDR3 is TGTGCCAGCAGGACAGGCCAGAGGGTAGATACGCAGTATTTT. Its translation: CASRTGQRVDTQYF.

The sample holds a few counts of this clonotype. J is TRBJ2-7 and V is TRBV20-1, with 8 bases lining up with TRBD2. Germline values: CDR1 DFQATT, CDR2 SNEGSKA (reference sequence). There are 16 residues in the CDR3. V gave up 1 base and J gave up 1 base; unmatched junction bases: 9. Written as DNA, the CDR3 is TGCAGTGCTAGAGCAAGAAGACTAGCGCGATCCTACGAGCAGTACTTC. It is translated as CSARARRLARSYEQYF.

This clonotype was observed a few times. The rearrangement uses TRBV28 and TRBJ1-5; no definite D call. Germline CDR1 and CDR2: MDHEN and SYDVKM. Trimming shortened V by 9 bases and J by 7 bases, and 13 bases separated the two germline ends. This CDR3 spans 12 amino acids. The CDR3 loop is CASGRLGQPQHF. The DNA of the CDR3 is TGTGCCAGTGGGAGATTGGGCCAGCCCCAGCATTTT.

This clonotype has at least ten counts. The chain carries TRBV6-5 and TRBJ1-1; TRBD1 aligns across 9 bases. This CDR3 comprises 15 residues. V dropped 6 bases and J dropped 1; count of bases not matched to a gene: 6. CDR1 MNHEY and CDR2 SVGAGI come from the germline V gene. In DNA form, the CDR3 reads TGTGCCAGCAGCCGCCGGGACAGGGCGAACACTGAAGCTTTCTTT. Its protein is CASSRRDRANTEAFF.

This clonotype has a count of ten or more. The CDR3 region has the DNA TGTGCCAGCAGTTTTGTAGCTGGCACAGATACGCAGTATTTT. Encoded protein: CASSFVAGTDTQYF. The J gene is TRBJ2-3, the V gene TRBV28; D gene uncertain. The CDR3 has 14 residues. Germline V gene data show CDR1 as MDHEN and CDR2 as SYDVKM. V lost 3 bases, J lost 1 base, and 8 bases lay in between.

The rearrangement links TRBV6-5 to TRBJ2-3; D not certain. Germline lookup yields CDR1 MNHEY and CDR2 SVGAGI. This CDR3 region has 12 residues. The V end was cut by 6 bases, the J end by 0 bases, with 4 bases between. The CDR3 loop is CASRPSTDTQYF. The CDR3 DNA reads as TGTGCCAGCAGGCCTAGCACAGATACGCAGTATTTT.

J is TRBJ2-1 and V is TRBV21-1; TRBD1 is the table's D call and was not checked against the DNA. TRBV21-1 is labeled a pseudogene. This CDR3 is built from 9 residues. The CDR3 sequence: CASTGDGEF. CDR3 DNA sequence: TGTGCCAGCACCGGGGACGGGGAATTC.

This clonotype showed up just a few times. The chain is built from TRBV5-1 and TRBJ2-7, with D unclear. The CDR3 is 13 amino acids. Per the germline V gene, CDR1 is SGHRS and CDR2 is YFSETQ. Trimming removed 4 bases from V and 4 bases from J, with 12 bases in between. CDR3 DNA sequence: TGCGCCAGCAGCCTCCGTCTGGGGTACGAGCAGTACTTC. This encodes CASSLRLGYEQYF.

The chain recombines TRBV7-3 with TRBJ2-3; 10 nucleotides match TRBD1. V gave up 5 bases and J gave up 0 bases; unmatched junction bases: 2. The CDR3 contains 15 residues. Germline V lookup: CDR1 SGHTA, CDR2 FQGTGA. The DNA for the CDR3 is TGTGCCAGCAGCGGGACAGGGGCGAGCACAGATACGCAGTATTTT. This gives the protein CASSGTGASTDTQYF.

This clonotype was counted only a few times. The CDR3 DNA is TGCAGCGTTGTCCCAATGGGCCTAGGGGGCTACGAGCAGTACTTC. It codes for CSVVPMGLGGYEQYF. The V and J genes are TRBV29-1 and TRBJ2-7; D is possibly TRBD1 (6 bases). The germline V gene encodes CDR1 SQVTM and CDR2 ANQGSEA. The CDR3 length is 15 residues. Deletions cut 4 bases from V and 3 bases from J, with 19 bases between.

The DNA of the CDR3 is TGTGCCAGCAGCCCAGCGTGGGCTGAGGTCACAGATACGCAGTATTTT. Protein product: CASSPAWAEVTDTQYF. The chain recombines TRBV9 with TRBJ2-3; D is unclear. Trimming pared 4 bases from V and 2 bases from J, leaving 17 bases between. The CDR3 runs to 16 residues. Germline V gene lookup returns CDR1 SGDLS and CDR2 YYNGEE.

This clonotype was seen a few times. This rearrangement joins TRBV6-9 to TRBJ2-5; no definite D call. The CDR3 runs to 11 residues. Germline V gene lookup returns CDR1 MNHGY and CDR2 SVAAGI. The V and J ends lost 3 bases and 6 bases respectively, with 5 bases between them. CDR3 DNA: TGTGCCAGCAGTTACGAGAAGACCCAGTACTTC. Amino acid sequence: CASSYEKTQYF.

This clonotype was counted at least ten times. This sequence joins TRBV6-5 and TRBJ1-6; D is possibly TRBD1 (6 bases). Germline assignment: CDR1 MNHEY and CDR2 SVGAGI. V shed 10 bases and J shed 7 bases, with 17 bases lying between them. The CDR3 runs to 14 residues. CDR3 DNA sequence: TGTGCCACCGCCTGGGGGGCTCGAAATTCACCCCTCCACTTT. This translates into CATAWGARNSPLHF.

The chain joins TRBV6-2 or TRBV6-3 to TRBJ1-1; unclear D gene. Trimming stripped 0 bases from V and 5 bases from J, with 22 bases between. The CDR3 totals 18 residues. Germline V gene sequence: CDR1 MNHEY, CDR2 SVGEGT. The CDR3 sequence is CASSYSIPAPQGRTEAFF. In DNA form, the CDR3 reads TGTGCCAGCAGTTACTCCATCCCCGCTCCACAAGGTAGAACTGAAGCTTTCTTT.

V is TRBV27 and J is TRBJ2-7; possibly TRBD1 or TRBD2 for D (5 bases each). The CDR3 has 15 amino acids. The germline V gene encodes CDR1 MNHEY and CDR2 SMNVEV (reference sequence). V was pared by 8 bases and J by 3 bases, with 20 bases between. The CDR3, as DNA: TGTGCCAGCCAGTTTATCGGGGCTAGAGGCTACGAGCAGTACTTC. Translation: CASQFIGARGYEQYF.